This TCR beta chain was recorded in a study of early T cells in non-severe SARS-CoV-2 infection. The table lists this clonotype with a few counts. The length of the CDR3 is 15 residues. Germline CDR1 and CDR2: DFQATT and SNEGSKA (reference sequence). V gave up 6 bases and J gave up 6 bases; unmatched junction bases: 10. The TCR library protocol was used to attach unique molecular identifiers. These identifiers were attached to individual cDNA molecules. TCRdb ran MiXCR on the 5' RACE reads and lists one entry per CDR3 protein. The table lists approximately 66,000 distinct CDR3 sequences, around 14% of them singletons.

Sequenced material: whole blood. The sequence was obtained from an adult who was a healthcare worker with PCR-confirmed SARS-CoV-2 infection or an uninfected control (not recorded which). The chain couples TRBV20-1 to TRBJ2-5, with 13 bases matching TRBD2. The CDR3 bases are TGCAGTGCCAAAGTAGGGACTAGCGGGATGCAGACCCAGTACTTC. It is translated as CSAKVGTSGMQTQYF.